This T cell receptor beta chain was captured in a study of blood T cell repertoires in COVID-19. About the research overall: Acute and convalescent COVID-19 specimens originated in the United States, Italy and Spain.

The ends were cut back, 1 base at V and 4 bases at J, with 13 bases in the middle. Germline V gene data show CDR1 as SEHNR and CDR2 as FQNEAQ (reference sequence). This CDR3 has 15 amino acids. Measured with immunoSEQ multiplex PCR; TCRdb has only the in-frame clones, and not every one. The sample has over 200,000 clones, about four fifths seen once. Participants had their cohort set by participant-reported clinical history. Sequencing input: PBMCs or T cells enriched from blood (not recorded which). The chain combines TRBV7-9 with TRBJ1-2, with D hard to call. This receptor was obtained from a woman aged 35 to 49 who had recovered from COVID-19. The CDR3 sequence: CASSLGQAPVYGYTF. CDR3 DNA sequence: TGTGCCAGCAGCTTAGGGCAGGCCCCCGTCTATGGCTACACCTTC.